The source of this TCR beta chain is a study of cytomegalovirus exposure and HLA in healthy donors (dated by TCRdb to about 2017). Notes on the research overall: A later analysis indicated that the roughly 130 validation repertoires were generated on the platform also employed for the 670 or so repertoires of the first cohort. The study aimed to test whether signatures of past pathogen exposure could be identified by cataloging public T cell receptors. Besides the first cohort of roughly 640 subjects, a separate validation cohort made up of around 120 different subjects was used. To predict cytomegalovirus infection status, the study combined high-throughput TCR immunosequencing, statistical association of individual TCRs with disease status, and machine learning.

In the germline V gene, CDR1 corresponds to ENHRY and CDR2 to SYGVKD. From the cysteine through the phenylalanine, the CDR3 covers 19 amino acids. Of the read, only the CDR3 DNA is kept; its 57 bases are in frame from base 1. V trim: 2 bases; J trim: 2 bases; unmatched bases: 12. Receptor libraries were prepared by the immunoSEQ multiplex PCR assay. The study's own analysis went as follows. To diagnose cytomegalovirus status from the catalog of TCR beta chain sequences, a statistical classification framework was built. As stored in TCRdb, this immuneACCESS dataset retains in-frame rearrangements with V and J assigned. A fraction of the clones does not appear; measured against another copy, unresolved V genes explain less than half of the discrepancy, and the remainder lacks a known reason. The V and J calls and clone size come from that table; D and trimming were worked out from the DNA. Across this sample there are more than 55,000 clones, with less than 95% seen only once. Of the sample, 0.63% is held by the ten largest clones.

This clone was observed a single time. No antigen is known for it. There are no base qualities to consult, and no much larger clone falls within one base. Separate from the approximately 670-subject first cohort, the validation cohort of about 120 subjects was the group to which the donors belonged. The paper's findings and limits, for the study overall: Across donors, most TCR sequences were observed very rarely, whereas some public TCRs were present in many individuals. The authors suggested that the approach could potentially be generalized to other disease states and immunological phenotypes. The study listed 150 to 200 TCR beta chains as associated with cytomegalovirus. In a later analysis, TCRs clustered in the first cohort were found to also tend to co-occur in the roughly 110 validation repertoires, with 94% of cluster scores above 0. In vitro tests confirmed that a few of the cytomegalovirus-associated TCR beta chains recognize cytomegalovirus antigens. The classifier was reported to diagnose cytomegalovirus status with high specificity and sensitivity in both the original and validation cohorts. A later analysis lacked HLA typing for the validation cohort, so it scored co-occurrence in that cohort across all 120 or so repertoires.

The chain is assembled from TRBV10-3 and TRBJ2-1; 10 bases in the junction line up with TRBD1. The source is a woman aged 18-29 years in good health and CMV-seronegative. The source material was PBMCs. This receptor has the CDR3 CAISERRTGGAGAYNEQFF. The DNA sequence follows: TGTGCCATCAGTGAGCGGAGGACAGGGGGAGCCGGAGCCTACAATGAGCAGTTCTTC.